This T cell receptor (beta chain) was identified during a study of blood T cell repertoires in COVID-19. On the study more broadly: The origin of the acute and convalescent COVID-19 samples was the United States, Italy and Spain. Sources were T cells, B-cell-depleted T cells, or PBMCs; the material itself was cDNA or gDNA.

The CDR3 has 14 residues. After removal of 5 bases from V and 2 bases from J, the junction contained 4 bases not matched to a gene. CDR1 is LNHDA, CDR2 SQIVND, per germline (reference sequence). Per the authors' pipeline: Reference gene primer amplification gave nucleated cell count estimates. Using immunoSEQ multiplex PCR, the repertoire was profiled, and TCRdb retains in-frame clones only, with some absent. The V and J calls and clone size were taken over from that table, and D and trimming were inferred from the DNA. Found here are approximately 54,000 clones, about 83% of them singletons; the top ten hold approximately 3.9%.

The chain links TRBV19 to TRBJ1-2; TRBD1 agrees at 8 bases. The sequence was collected from a man aged 50-59 years with acute or convalescent COVID-19. Sequencing was performed on peripheral blood. The CDR3 sequence is CASSGDRGNYGYTF. CDR3 nucleotides: TGTGCCAGTAGTGGCGACAGGGGAAACTATGGCTACACCTTC.